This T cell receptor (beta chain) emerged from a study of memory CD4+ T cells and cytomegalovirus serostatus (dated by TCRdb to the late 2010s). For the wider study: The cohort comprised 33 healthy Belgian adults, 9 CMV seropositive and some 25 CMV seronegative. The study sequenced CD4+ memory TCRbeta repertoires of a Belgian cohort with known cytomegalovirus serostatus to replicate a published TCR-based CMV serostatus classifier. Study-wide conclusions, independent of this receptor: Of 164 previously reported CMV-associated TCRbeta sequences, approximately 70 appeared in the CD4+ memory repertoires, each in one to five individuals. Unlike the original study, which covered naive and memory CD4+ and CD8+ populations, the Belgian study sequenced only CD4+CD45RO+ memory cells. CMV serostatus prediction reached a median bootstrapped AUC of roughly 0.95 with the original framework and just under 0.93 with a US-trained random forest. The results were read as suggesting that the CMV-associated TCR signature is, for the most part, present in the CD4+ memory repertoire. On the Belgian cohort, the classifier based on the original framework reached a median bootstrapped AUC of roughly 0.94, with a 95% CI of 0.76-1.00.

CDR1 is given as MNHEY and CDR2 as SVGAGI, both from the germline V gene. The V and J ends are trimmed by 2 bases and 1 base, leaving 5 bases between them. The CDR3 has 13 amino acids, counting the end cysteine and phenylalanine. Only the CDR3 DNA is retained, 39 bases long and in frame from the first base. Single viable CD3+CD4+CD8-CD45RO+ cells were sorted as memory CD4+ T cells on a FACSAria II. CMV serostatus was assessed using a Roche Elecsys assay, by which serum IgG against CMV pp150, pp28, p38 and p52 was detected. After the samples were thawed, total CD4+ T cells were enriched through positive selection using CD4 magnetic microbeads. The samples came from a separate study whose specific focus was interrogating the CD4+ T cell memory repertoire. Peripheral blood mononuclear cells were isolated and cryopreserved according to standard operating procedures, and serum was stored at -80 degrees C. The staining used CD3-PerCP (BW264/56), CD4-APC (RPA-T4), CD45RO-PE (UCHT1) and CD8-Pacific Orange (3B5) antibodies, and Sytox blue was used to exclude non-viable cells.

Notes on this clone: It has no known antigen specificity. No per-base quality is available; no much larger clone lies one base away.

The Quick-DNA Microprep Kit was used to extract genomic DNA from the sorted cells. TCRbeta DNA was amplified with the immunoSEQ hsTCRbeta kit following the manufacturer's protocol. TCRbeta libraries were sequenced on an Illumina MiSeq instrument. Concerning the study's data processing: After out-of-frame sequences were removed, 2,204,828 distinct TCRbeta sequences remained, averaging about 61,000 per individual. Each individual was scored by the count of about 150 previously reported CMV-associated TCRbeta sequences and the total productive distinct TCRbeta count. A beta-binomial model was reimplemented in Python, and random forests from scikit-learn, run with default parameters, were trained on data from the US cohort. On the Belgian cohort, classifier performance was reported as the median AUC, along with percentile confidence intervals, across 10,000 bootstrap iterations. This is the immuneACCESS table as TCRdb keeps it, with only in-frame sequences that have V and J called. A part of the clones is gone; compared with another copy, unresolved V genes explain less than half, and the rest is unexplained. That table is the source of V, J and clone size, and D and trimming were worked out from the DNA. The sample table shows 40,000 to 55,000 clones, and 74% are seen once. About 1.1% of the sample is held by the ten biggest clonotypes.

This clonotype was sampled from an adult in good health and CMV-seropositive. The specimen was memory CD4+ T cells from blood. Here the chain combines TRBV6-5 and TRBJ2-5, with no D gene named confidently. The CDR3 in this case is CASSYGSQETQYF. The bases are TGTGCCAGCAGTTACGGAAGCCAAGAGACCCAGTACTTC.